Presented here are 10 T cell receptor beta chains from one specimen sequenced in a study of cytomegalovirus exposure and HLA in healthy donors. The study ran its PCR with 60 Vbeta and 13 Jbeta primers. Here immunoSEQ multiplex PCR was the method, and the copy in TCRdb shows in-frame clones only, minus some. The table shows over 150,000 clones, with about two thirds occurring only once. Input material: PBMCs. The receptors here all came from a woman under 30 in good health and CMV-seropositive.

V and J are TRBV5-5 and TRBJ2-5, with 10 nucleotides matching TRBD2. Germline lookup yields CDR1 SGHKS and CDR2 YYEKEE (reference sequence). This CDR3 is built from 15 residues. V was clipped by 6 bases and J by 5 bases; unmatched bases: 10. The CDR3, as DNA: TGTGCCAGCACCAATCTAGCGGGAGCAAGGGAGACCCAGTACTTC. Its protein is CASTNLAGARETQYF.

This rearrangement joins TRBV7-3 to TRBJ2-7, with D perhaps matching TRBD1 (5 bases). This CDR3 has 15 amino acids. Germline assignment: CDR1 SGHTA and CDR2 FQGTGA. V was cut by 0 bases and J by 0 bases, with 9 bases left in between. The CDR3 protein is CASSLTQVDSYEQYF. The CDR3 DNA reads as TGTGCCAGCAGCTTAACACAGGTCGACTCCTACGAGCAGTACTTC.

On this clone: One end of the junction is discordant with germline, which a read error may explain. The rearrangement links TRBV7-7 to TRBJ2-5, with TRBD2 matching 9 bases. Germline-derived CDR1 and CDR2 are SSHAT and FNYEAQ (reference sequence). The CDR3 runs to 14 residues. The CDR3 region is CASSPTGLAETQYF. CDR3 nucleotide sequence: TGTGCTAGCAGCCCTACGGGACTAGCTGAGACCCAGTACTTC.

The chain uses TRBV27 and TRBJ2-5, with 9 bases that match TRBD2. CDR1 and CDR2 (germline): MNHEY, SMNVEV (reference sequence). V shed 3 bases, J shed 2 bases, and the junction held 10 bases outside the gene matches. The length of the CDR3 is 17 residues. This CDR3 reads CASSFRSSGRTQETQYF. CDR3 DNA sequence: TGTGCCAGCAGTTTCCGGAGCAGCGGGAGGACACAAGAGACCCAGTACTTC.

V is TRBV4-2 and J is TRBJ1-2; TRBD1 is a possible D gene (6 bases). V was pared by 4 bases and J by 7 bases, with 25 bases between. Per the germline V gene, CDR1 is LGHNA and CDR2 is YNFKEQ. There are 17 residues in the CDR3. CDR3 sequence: CASSRHPWDKGWSGYTF. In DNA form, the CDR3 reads TGTGCCAGCAGCCGCCATCCGTGGGACAAGGGTTGGAGTGGCTACACCTTC.

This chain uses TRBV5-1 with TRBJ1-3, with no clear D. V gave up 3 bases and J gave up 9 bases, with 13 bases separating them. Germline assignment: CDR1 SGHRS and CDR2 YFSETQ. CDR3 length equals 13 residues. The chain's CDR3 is CASSYETGLTIYF. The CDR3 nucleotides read TGCGCCAGCAGCTACGAGACGGGTCTCACCATATATTTT.

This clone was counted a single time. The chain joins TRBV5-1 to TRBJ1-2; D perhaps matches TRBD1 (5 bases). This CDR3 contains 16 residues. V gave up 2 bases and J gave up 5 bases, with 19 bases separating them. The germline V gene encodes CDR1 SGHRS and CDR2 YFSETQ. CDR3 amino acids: CASSFPGPAGLYGYTF. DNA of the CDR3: TGCGCCAGCAGCTTCCCAGGTCCGGCAGGGCTATATGGCTACACCTTC.

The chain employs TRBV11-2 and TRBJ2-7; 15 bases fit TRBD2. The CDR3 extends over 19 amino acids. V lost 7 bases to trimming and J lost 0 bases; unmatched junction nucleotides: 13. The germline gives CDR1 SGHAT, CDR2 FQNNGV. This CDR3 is CASTPTPGLAGGPSYEQYF. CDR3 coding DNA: TGTGCCAGCACGCCCACCCCGGGACTAGCGGGAGGACCCTCCTACGAGCAGTACTTC.

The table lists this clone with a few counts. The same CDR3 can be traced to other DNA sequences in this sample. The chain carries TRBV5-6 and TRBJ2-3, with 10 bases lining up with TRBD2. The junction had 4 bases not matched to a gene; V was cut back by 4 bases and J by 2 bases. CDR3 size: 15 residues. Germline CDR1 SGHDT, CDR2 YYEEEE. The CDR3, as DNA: TGTGCCAGCAGCACAGGGACTAGCGTCACAGATACGCAGTATTTT. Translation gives CASSTGTSVTDTQYF.

The CDR3 protein is CASSPRSAGEQFF. CDR3 nucleotide sequence: TGTGCCAGCAGTCCTAGATCCGCGGGGGAGCAGTTCTTC. The chain carries TRBV6-5 and TRBJ2-1; possibly TRBD2 for D (6 bases). Trimming stripped 5 bases from V and 10 bases from J, with 15 bases between. Germline loops: CDR1 MNHEY, CDR2 SVGAGI. There are 13 residues in the CDR3.